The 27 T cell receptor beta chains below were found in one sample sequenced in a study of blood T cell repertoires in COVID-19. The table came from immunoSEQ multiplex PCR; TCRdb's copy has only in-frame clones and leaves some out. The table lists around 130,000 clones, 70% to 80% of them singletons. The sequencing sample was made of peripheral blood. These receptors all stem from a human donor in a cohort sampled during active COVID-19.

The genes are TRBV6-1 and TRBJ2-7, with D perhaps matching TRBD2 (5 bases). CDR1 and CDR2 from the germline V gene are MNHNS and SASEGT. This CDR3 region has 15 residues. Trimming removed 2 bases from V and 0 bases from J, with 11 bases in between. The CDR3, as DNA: TGTGCCAGCAGTGAAAGCGGTTGGAGCTCCTACGAGCAGTACTTC. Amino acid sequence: CASSESGWSSYEQYF.

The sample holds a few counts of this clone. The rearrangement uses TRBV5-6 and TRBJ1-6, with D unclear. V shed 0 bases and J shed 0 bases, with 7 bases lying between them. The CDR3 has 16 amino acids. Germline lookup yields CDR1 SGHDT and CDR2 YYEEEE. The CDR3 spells CASSLDVSSYNSPLHF. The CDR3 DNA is TGTGCCAGCAGCTTGGATGTGAGCTCCTATAATTCACCCCTCCACTTT. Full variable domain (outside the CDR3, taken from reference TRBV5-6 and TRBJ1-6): DAGVTQSPTHLIKTRGQQVTLRCSPKSGHDTVSWYQQALGQGPQFIFQYYEEEERQRGNFPDRFSGHQFPNYSSELNVNALLLGDSALYLCASSLDVSSYNSPLHFGNGTRLTVT.

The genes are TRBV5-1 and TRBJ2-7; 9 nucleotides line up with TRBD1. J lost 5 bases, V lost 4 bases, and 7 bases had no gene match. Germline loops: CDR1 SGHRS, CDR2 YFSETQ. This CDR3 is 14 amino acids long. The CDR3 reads CASSRRDRANEQYF. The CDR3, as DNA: TGCGCCAGCAGCAGGCGGGACAGGGCAAACGAGCAGTACTTC.

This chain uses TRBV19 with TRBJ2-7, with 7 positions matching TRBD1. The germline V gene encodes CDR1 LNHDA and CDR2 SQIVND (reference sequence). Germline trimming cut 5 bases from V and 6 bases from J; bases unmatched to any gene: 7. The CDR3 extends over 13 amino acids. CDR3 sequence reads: CASSDRASSEQYF. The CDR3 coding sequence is TGTGCCAGTAGTGACAGGGCGTCTTCCGAGCAGTACTTC.

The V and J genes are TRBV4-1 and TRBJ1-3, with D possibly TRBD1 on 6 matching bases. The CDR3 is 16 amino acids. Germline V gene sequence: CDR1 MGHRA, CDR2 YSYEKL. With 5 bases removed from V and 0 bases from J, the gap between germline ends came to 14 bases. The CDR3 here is CASSYTTGISGNTIYF. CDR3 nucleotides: TGCGCCAGCAGCTACACCACAGGGATCTCTGGAAACACCATATATTTT.

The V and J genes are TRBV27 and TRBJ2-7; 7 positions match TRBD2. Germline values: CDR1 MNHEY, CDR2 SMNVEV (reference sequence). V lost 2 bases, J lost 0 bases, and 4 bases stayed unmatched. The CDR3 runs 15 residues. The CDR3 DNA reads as TGTGCCAGCAGTTTAGGAGGGGACTACTCCTACGAGCAGTACTTC. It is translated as CASSLGGDYSYEQYF.

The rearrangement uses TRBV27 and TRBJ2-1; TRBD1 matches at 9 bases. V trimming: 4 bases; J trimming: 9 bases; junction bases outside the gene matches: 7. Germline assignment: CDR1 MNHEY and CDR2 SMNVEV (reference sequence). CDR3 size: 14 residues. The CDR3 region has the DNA TGTGCCAGCAGTTGGGGGACAGGGCGGGCTGAGCAGTTCTTC. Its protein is CASSWGTGRAEQFF.

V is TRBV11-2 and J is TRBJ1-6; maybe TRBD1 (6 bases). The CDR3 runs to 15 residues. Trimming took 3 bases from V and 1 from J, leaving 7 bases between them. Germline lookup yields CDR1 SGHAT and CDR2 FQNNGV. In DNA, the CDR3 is TGTGCCAGCAGCTTTCAGGGGTCCTATAATTCACCCCTCCACTTT. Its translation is CASSFQGSYNSPLHF.

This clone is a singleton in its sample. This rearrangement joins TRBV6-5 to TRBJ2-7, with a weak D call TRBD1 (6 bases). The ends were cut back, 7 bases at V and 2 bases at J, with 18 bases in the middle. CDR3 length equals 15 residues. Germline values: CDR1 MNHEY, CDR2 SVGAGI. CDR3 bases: TGTGCCAGCAATCCCCGGGACAACTTCCCCTACGAGCAGTACTTC. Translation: CASNPRDNFPYEQYF.

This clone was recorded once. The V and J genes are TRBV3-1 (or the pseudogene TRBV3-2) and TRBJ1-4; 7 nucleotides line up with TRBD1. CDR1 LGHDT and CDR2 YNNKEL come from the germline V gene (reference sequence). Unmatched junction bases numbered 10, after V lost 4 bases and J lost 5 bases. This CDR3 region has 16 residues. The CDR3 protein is CASSPQSTGDNEKLFF. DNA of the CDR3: TGTGCCAGCAGCCCGCAGTCAACAGGGGACAATGAAAAACTGTTTTTT.

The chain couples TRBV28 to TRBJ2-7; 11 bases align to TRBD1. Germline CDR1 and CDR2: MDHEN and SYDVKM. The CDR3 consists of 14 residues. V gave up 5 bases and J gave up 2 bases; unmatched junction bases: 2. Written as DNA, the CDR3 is TGTGCCAGCAGTGGACAGGGGGCCACCTACGAGCAGTACTTC. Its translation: CASSGQGATYEQYF.

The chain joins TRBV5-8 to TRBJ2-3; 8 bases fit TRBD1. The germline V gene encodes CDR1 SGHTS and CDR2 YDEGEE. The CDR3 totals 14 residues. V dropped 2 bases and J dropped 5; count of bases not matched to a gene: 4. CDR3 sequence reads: CASSFYRGLDTQYF. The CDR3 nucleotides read TGTGCCAGCAGCTTCTACAGGGGGTTAGATACGCAGTATTTT.

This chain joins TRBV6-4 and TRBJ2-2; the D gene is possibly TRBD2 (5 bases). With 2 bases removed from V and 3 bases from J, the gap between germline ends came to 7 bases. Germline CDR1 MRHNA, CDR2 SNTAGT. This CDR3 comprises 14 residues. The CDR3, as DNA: TGTGCCAGCAGTGACGGGAGTCACACCGGGGAGCTGTTTTTT. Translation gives CASSDGSHTGELFF.

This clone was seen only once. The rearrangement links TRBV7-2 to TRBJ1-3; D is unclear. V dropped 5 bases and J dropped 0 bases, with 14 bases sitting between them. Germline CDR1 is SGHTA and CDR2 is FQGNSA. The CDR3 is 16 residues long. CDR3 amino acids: CASSPPGSLSGNTIYF. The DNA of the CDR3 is TGTGCCAGCAGCCCCCCCGGGTCGCTCTCTGGAAACACCATATATTTT.

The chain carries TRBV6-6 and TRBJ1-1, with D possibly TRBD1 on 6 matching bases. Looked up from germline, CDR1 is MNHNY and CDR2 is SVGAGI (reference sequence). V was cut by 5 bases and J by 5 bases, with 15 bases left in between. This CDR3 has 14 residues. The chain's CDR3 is CASSQQGTGTEAFF. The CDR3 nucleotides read TGTGCCAGCAGTCAACAGGGTACGGGGACTGAAGCTTTCTTT.

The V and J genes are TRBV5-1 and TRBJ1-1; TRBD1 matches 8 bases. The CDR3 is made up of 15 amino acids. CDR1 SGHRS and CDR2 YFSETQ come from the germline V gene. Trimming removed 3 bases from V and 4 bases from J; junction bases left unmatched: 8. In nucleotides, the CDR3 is TGCGCCAGCAGCTCGCAGGGGGCAGGGGGCACTGAAGCTTTCTTT. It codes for CASSSQGAGGTEAFF.

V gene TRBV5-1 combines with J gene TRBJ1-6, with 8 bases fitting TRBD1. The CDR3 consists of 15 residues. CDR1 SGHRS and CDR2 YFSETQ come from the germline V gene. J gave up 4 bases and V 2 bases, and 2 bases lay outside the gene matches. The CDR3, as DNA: TGCGCCAGCAGCTTACAGGGGGGTTATAATTCACCCCTCCACTTT. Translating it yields CASSLQGGYNSPLHF.

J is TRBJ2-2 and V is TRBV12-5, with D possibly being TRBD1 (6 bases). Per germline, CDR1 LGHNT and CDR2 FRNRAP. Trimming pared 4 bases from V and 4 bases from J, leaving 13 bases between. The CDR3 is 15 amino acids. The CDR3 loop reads CASGSGQTGTGELFF. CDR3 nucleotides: TGTGCTAGTGGTTCAGGACAGACTGGCACCGGGGAGCTGTTTTTT.

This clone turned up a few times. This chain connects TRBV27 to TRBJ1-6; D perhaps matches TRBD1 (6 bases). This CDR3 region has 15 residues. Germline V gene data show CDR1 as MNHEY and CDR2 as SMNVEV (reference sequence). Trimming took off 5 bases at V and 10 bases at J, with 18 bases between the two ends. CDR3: CASSLRGGTHSPLHF. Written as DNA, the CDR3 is TGTGCCAGCAGTCTTAGGGGGGGGACCCACTCACCCCTCCACTTT.

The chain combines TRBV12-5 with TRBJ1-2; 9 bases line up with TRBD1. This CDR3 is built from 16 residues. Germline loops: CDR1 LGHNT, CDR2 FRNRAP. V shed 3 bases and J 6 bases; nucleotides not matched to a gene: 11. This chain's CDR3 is CASGLDRDRAINGYTF. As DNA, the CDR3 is TGTGCTAGTGGTTTAGACCGGGACAGGGCTATTAATGGCTACACCTTC.

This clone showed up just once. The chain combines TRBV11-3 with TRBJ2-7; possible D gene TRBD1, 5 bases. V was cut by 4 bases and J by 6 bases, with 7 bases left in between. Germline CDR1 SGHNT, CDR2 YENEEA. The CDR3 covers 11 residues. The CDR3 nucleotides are TGTGCCAGCAGCTGCCAGGGCGAGCAGTACTTC. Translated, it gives CASSCQGEQYF. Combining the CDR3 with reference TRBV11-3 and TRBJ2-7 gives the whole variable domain EAGVVQSPRYKIIEKKQPVAFWCNPISGHNTLYWYLQNLGQGPELLIRYENEEAVDDSQLPKDRFSAERLKGVDSTLKIQPAELGDSAVYLCASSCQGEQYFGPGTRLTVT.

The CDR3 is CASSLGLGGSPYEQYF. For the CDR3, the DNA is TGTGCCAGCAGCTTAGGCTTGGGCGGGAGCCCTTACGAGCAGTACTTC. The J gene is TRBJ2-7, the V gene TRBV7-8; 7 positions match TRBD2. V gave up 1 base and J gave up 4 bases; unmatched junction bases: 10. The CDR3 sequence is 16 residues long. Germline CDR1 reads SGHVS; CDR2 reads FQNEAQ.

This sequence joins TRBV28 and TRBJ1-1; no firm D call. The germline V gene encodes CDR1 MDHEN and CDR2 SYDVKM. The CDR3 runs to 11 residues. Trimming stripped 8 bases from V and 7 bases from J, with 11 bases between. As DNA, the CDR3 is TGTGCCAGCGGCCATCTTCTTGAAGCTTTCTTT. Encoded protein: CASGHLLEAFF.

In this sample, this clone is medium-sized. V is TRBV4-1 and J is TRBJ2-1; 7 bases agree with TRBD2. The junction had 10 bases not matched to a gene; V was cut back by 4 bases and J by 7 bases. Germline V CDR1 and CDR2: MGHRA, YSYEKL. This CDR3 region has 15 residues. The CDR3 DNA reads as TGCGCCAGCAGCCTTTCGGGGGGACCTGGGAATGAGCAGTTCTTC. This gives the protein CASSLSGGPGNEQFF.

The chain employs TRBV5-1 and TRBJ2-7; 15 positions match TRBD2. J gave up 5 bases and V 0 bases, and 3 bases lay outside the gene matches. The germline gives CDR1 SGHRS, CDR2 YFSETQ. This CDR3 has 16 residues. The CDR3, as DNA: TGCGCCAGCAGCTTGGGGACTAGCGGGAGGGGCCACGAGCAGTACTTC. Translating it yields CASSLGTSGRGHEQYF.

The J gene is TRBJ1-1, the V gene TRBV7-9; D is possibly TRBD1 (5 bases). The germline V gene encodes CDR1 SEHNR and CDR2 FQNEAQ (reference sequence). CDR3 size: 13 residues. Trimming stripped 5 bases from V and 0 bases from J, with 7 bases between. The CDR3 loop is CASSAQVNTEAFF. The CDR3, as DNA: TGTGCCAGCAGCGCACAGGTGAACACTGAAGCTTTCTTT.

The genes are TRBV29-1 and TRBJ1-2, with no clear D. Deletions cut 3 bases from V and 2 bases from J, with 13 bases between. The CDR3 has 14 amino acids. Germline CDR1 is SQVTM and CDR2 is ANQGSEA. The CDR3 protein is CSVEREGPNYGYTF. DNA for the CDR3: TGCAGCGTTGAGAGGGAAGGCCCCAACTATGGCTACACCTTC.